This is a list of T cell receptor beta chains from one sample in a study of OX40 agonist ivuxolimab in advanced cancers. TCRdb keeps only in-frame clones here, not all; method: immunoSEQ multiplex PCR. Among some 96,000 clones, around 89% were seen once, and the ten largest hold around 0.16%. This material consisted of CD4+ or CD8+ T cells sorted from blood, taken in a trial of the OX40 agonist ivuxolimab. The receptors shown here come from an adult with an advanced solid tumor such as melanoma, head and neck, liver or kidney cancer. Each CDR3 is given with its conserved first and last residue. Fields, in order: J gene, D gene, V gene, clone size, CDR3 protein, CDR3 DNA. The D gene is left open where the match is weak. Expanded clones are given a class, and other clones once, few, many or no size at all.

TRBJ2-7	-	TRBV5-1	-	CASSLLASYEQYF	TGCGCCAGCAGCTTGCTAGCGTCCTACGAGCAGTACTTC
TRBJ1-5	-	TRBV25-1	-	CASSGDINNQPQHF	TGTGCCAGCAGTGGGGACATTAACAATCAGCCCCAGCATTTT
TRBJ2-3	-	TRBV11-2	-	CASSRGGRDTQYF	TGTGCCAGCAGCCGAGGGGGGCGAGATACGCAGTATTTT
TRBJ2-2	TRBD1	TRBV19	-	CASIRTGRTGELFF	TGTGCCAGTATAAGGACAGGCAGGACCGGGGAGCTGTTTTTT
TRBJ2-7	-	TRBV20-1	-	CSARDVGEQYF	TGCAGTGCTAGAGATGTCGGAGAGCAGTACTTC
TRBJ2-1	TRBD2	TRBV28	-	CASMGAGGLRFF	TGTGCCAGCATGGGAGCGGGAGGGCTTAGGTTCTTC
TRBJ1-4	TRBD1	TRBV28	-	CASSSGQGNEKLFF	TGTGCCAGCAGTTCCGGACAGGGGAATGAAAAACTGTTTTTT
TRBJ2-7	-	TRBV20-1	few	CSARGQYEQYF	TGCAGTGCTAGAGGCCAATACGAGCAGTACTTC
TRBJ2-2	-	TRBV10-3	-	CAISRGAEAGELFF	TGTGCCATCAGTCGTGGGGCGGAGGCCGGGGAGCTGTTTTTT
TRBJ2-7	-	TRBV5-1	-	CASSFSKQGSEQYF	TGCGCCAGCAGCTTCTCTAAGCAGGGTTCCGAGCAGTACTTC
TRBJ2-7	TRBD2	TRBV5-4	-	CASSLGLSGSYEQYF	TGTGCCAGCAGCTTGGGGCTTAGCGGGAGCTACGAGCAGTACTTC
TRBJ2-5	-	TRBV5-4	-	CASSLVGRQETQYF	TGTGCCAGCAGCTTGGTTGGACGCCAAGAGACCCAGTACTTC
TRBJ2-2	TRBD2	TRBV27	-	CASSLAGGGHRELFF	TGTGCCAGCAGTTTAGCGGGAGGGGGGCACCGGGAGCTGTTTTTT
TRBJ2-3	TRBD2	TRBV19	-	CASRGLAGSTDTQYF	TGTGCCAGTAGGGGACTAGCGGGGTCCACAGATACGCAGTATTTT
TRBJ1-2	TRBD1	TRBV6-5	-	CASRQTGGYGYTF	TGTGCCAGCAGACAAACAGGGGGCTATGGCTACACCTTC
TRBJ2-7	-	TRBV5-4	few	CASSLGAARSYEQYF	TGTGCCAGCAGCTTGGGGGCAGCCCGCTCCTACGAGCAGTACTTC
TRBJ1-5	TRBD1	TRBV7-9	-	CASSIPGQGDQPQHF	TGTGCCAGCAGCATACCGGGACAGGGAGATCAGCCCCAGCATTTT
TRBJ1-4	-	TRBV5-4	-	CASSLSWGEKLFF	TGTGCCAGCAGCTTGTCGTGGGGTGAAAAACTGTTTTTT
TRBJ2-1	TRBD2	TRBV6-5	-	CASSYFTSGGAGEQFF	TGTGCCAGCAGTTACTTCACTAGCGGGGGGGCCGGTGAGCAGTTCTTC
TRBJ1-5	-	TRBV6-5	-	CASAGGRNQPQHF	TGTGCCAGCGCGGGGGGTAGGAATCAGCCCCAGCATTTT
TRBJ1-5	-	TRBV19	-	CASSIVQRGQPQHF	TGTGCCAGTAGTATAGTCCAACGGGGTCAGCCCCAGCATTTT
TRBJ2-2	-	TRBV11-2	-	CASSPGTYTGELFF	TGTGCCAGCAGCCCTGGTACCTACACCGGGGAGCTGTTTTTT
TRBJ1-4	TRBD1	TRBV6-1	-	CASETGGREKLFF	TGTGCCAGCGAGACAGGGGGTCGGGAGAAACTGTTTTTT
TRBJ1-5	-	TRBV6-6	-	CASSYWGRTNQPQHF	TGTGCCAGCAGTTACTGGGGAAGGACCAATCAGCCCCAGCATTTT
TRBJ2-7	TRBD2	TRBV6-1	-	CASPREGVGYEQYF	TGTGCCAGCCCGAGGGAGGGCGTAGGGTACGAGCAGTACTTC
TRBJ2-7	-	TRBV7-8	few	CASSLGGYPYEQYF	TGTGCCAGCAGCTTAGGGGGATACCCCTACGAGCAGTACTTC
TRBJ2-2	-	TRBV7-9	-	CASSVLTGELFF	TGTGCCAGCAGCGTCCTCACCGGGGAGCTGTTTTTT
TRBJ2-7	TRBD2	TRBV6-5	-	CASSSTSGYEQYF	TGTGCCAGCAGTTCAACTAGCGGATACGAGCAGTACTTC
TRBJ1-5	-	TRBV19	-	CASSAKGTPSNQPQHF	TGTGCCAGTAGCGCGAAAGGGACGCCTAGCAATCAGCCCCAGCATTTT
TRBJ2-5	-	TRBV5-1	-	CASSLRGETQYF	TGCGCCAGCAGCTTACGGGGAGAGACCCAGTACTTC
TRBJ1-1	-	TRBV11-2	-	CASSLLGTEAFF	TGTGCCAGCAGCTTGCTCGGCACTGAAGCTTTCTTT
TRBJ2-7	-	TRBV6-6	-	CASSYSIGRGNEQYF	TGTGCCAGCAGTTACTCGATCGGCAGGGGCAACGAGCAGTACTTC
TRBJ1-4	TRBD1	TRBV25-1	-	CASTGTGGFEKLFF	TGTGCCAGCACCGGGACAGGGGGCTTTGAAAAACTGTTTTTT
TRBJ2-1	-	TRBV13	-	CASRKTTGPYNEQFF	TGTGCCAGCAGAAAAACCACAGGGCCCTACAATGAGCAGTTCTTC
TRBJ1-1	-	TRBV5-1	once	CASSPVGGAPTEAFF	TGCGCCAGCAGTCCGGTGGGGGGGGCGCCCACTGAAGCTTTCTTT
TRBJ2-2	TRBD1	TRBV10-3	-	CAISQQGADTGELFF	TGTGCCATCAGTCAACAGGGGGCGGACACCGGGGAGCTGTTTTTT
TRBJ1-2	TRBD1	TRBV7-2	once	CASSLADRAHRDGYTF	TGTGCCAGCAGCTTAGCGGACAGGGCGCACAGGGATGGCTACACCTTC
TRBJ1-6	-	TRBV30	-	CAWGRSQGGNSPLHF	TGTGCCTGGGGGCGGTCCCAGGGAGGAAATTCACCCCTCCACTTT
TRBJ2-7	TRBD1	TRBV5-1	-	CASSLDRATYEQYF	TGCGCCAGCAGCTTAGACAGGGCCACCTACGAGCAGTACTTC
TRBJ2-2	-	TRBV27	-	CASRFSLLARELFF	TGTGCCAGCCGTTTCTCCCTCCTAGCAAGGGAGCTGTTTTTT
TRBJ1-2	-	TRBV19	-	CASSIDPAGGYTF	TGTGCCAGTAGTATAGATCCAGCAGGCGGCTACACCTTC
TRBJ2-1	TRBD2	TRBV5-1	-	CASSPGGGSYNEQFF	TGCGCCAGCAGCCCGGGGGGGGGCTCCTACAATGAGCAGTTCTTC